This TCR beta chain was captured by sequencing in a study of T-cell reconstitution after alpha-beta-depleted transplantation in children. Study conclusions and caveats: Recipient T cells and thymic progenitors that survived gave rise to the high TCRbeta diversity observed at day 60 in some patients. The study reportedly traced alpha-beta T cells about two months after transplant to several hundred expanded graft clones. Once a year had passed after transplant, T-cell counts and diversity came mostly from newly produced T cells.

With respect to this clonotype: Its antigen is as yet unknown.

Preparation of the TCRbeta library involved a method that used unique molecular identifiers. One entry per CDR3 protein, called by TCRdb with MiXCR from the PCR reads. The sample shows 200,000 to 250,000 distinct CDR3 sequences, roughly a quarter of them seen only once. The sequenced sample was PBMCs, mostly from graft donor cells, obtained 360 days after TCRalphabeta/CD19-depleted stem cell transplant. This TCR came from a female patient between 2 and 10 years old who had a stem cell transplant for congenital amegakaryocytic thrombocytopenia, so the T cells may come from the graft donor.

The CDR3 sequence is CASSQDWETGVTDTQYF. The CDR3 region has the DNA TGTGCCAGCAGCCAAGATTGGGAGACAGGGGTCACAGATACGCAGTATTTT. The V and J genes are TRBV4-2 and TRBJ2-3, with TRBD1 matching 8 bases. The CDR3 sequence is 17 residues long. Germline-derived CDR1 and CDR2 are LGHNA and YNFKEQ. Trimming removed 0 bases from V and 2 bases from J; junction bases left unmatched: 7.